This T cell receptor (beta chain) was recovered during a study of cytomegalovirus exposure and HLA in healthy donors. General observations from the study: HLA alleles were associated with 15,000 to 20,000 TCR beta sequences in a later analysis at 0.05 false discovery rate. The study found most TCR sequences rare, yet found some public TCRs in many donors.

The V gene end was trimmed by 4 bases and the J gene end by 3 bases; junction bases not matched to a gene: 4. The CDR3 loop spans 14 amino acids. Looked up from germline, CDR1 is SGHRS and CDR2 is YFSETQ. The study sampled nominally healthy donors, though unrecorded immune exposures were likely. Concerning this clone itself: Its antigen remains unidentified.

13 Jbeta primers and 60 Vbeta primers were used for the PCR. The method was immunoSEQ multiplex PCR; TCRdb's version includes in-frame clones alone and lacks a portion of them. Of 150,000 or so clones detected, 60% to 80% appear once; the ten largest clones hold approximately 6%. This chain uses TRBV5-1 with TRBJ2-5; 9 bases are shared with TRBD1. The clonotype comes from a man aged 35-49 years in good health and CMV-seropositive. Material: PBMCs. CDR3 nucleotides: TGCGCCAGCAGCCCTGGGACAGGGAAAGAGACCCAGTACTTC. Translating gives CASSPGTGKETQYF.